Presented here are 29 T cell receptor beta chains from one specimen sequenced in a study of lymphopenia after photon versus proton radiotherapy. Profiled with immunoSEQ multiplex PCR; TCRdb holds only in-frame clones, not every one. The sample contains 25,000 to 35,000 clones, almost 90% of which appear only once. Source: peripheral blood, taken from a patient treated with photon-based radiotherapy. These receptors originate from a woman aged 50 to 65 with pancreatic cancer.

The chain has TRBV30 and TRBJ2-7; TRBD2 matches 11 bases. Unmatched junction bases numbered 7, after V lost 2 bases and J lost 7 bases. The CDR3 covers 14 residues. The germline V gene encodes CDR1 GTSNPN and CDR2 SVGIG (reference sequence). CDR3 loop: CAWSRLAGSGEQYF. The CDR3 nucleotides are TGTGCCTGGAGTAGACTAGCGGGATCTGGTGAGCAGTACTTC.

This chain connects TRBV28 to TRBJ1-3; D is undetermined. Trimming removed 6 bases at V and 0 bases at J, with 9 bases between. The CDR3 contains 14 residues. Germline loops: CDR1 MDHEN, CDR2 SYDVKM. CDR3 bases: TGTGCCAGCAGGACATTTAGCTCTGGAAACACCATATATTTT. It codes for CASRTFSSGNTIYF.

The chain has TRBV4-1 and TRBJ2-7; 10 bases fit TRBD2. The trim removed 0 bases at V and 6 bases at J, leaving 5 bases unmatched. From germline, CDR1 is MGHRA and CDR2 YSYEKL. The CDR3 spans 15 residues. CDR3 in amino acids: CASSQERLAGAEQYF. The CDR3 nucleotides are TGCGCCAGCAGCCAAGAGCGGCTAGCGGGAGCCGAGCAGTACTTC.

V gene TRBV6-1 combines with J gene TRBJ1-5, with D tentatively TRBD1 (5 bases). Trimming left V 2 bases short and J 4 bases short, with 12 bases between. Germline loops: CDR1 MNHNS, CDR2 SASEGT. This CDR3 region has 15 residues. The CDR3 loop reads CASSEIGTGNQPQHF. In nucleotides, the CDR3 is TGTGCCAGCAGTGAAATCGGGACGGGGAATCAGCCCCAGCATTTT.

The chain joins TRBV19 to TRBJ1-5; unclear D gene. CDR3 length equals 13 residues. V lost 7 bases, J lost 0 bases, and 7 bases lay in between. CDR1 is LNHDA and CDR2 is SQIVND in the germline V gene (reference sequence). CDR3 protein: CASTPNSNQPQHF. The DNA for the CDR3 is TGTGCCAGTACCCCGAATAGCAATCAGCCCCAGCATTTT.

This clone was observed a single time. The rearrangement uses TRBV7-2 and TRBJ1-2; D not certain. V lost 5 bases, J lost 1 base, and 17 bases lay in between. The CDR3 spans 16 residues. CDR1 SGHTA and CDR2 FQGNSA come from the germline V gene. CDR3 sequence reads: CASSPLGQVLNYGYTF. CDR3 nucleotide sequence: TGTGCCAGCAGCCCTCTCGGGCAGGTGCTTAACTATGGCTACACCTTC. Full variable domain (remainder filled in from reference TRBV7-2 and TRBJ1-2): GAGVSQSPSNKVTEKGKDVELRCDPISGHTALYWYRQSLGQGLEFLIYFQGNSAPDKSGLPSDRFSAERTGGSVSTLTIQRTQQEDSAVYLCASSPLGQVLNYGYTFGSGTRLTVV.

The chain has TRBV29-1 and TRBJ2-4, with D tentatively TRBD2 (7 bases). There are 13 residues in the CDR3. Trimming left V 6 bases short and J 0 bases short, with 9 bases between. CDR1 is SQVTM and CDR2 is ANQGSEA in the germline V gene. CDR3 amino acids: CSVGGGAKNIQYF. CDR3 nucleotide sequence: TGCAGCGTGGGAGGGGGAGCCAAAAACATTCAGTACTTC.

This chain links TRBV20-1 with TRBJ1-2; no definite D call. This CDR3 comprises 11 residues. Trimming stripped 1 base from V and 8 bases from J, with 8 bases between. In germline, CDR1 is DFQATT, CDR2 SNEGSKA (reference sequence). Here the CDR3 reads CSARAGGGYTF. In DNA, the CDR3 is TGCAGTGCTAGAGCCGGCGGGGGCTACACCTTC.

The chain is built from TRBV7-2 and TRBJ1-1; D ambiguous. The CDR3 extends over 11 amino acids. CDR1 is SGHTA, CDR2 FQGNSA, per germline. V was trimmed by 0 bases and J by 4 bases, leaving 0 bases between them. This CDR3 reads CASSLATEAFF. Here the CDR3 DNA reads TGTGCCAGCAGCTTAGCCACTGAAGCTTTCTTT.

The chain combines TRBV9 with TRBJ2-5; D possibly corresponds to TRBD2 (5 bases). This CDR3 comprises 16 residues. V was cut by 1 base and J by 2 bases, with 15 bases left in between. Per germline, CDR1 SGDLS and CDR2 YYNGEE. The CDR3 here is CASSVRGFMGQETQYF. In DNA form, the CDR3 reads TGTGCCAGCAGCGTAAGAGGGTTCATGGGTCAAGAGACCCAGTACTTC.

The chain links TRBV6-1 to TRBJ2-6; no firm D call. The germline V and J ends were trimmed by 7 bases and 3 bases, with 13 bases remaining between them. This CDR3 contains 15 residues. In germline, CDR1 is MNHNS, CDR2 SASEGT. This CDR3 is CASTTTSVGANVLTF. CDR3 DNA sequence: TGTGCCAGCACTACAACGTCGGTTGGGGCCAACGTCCTGACTTTC.

The CDR3 DNA is TGTGCCAGCAGCGGAAGCGGGAGAGGGAATACGCAGTATTTT. Its protein is CASSGSGRGNTQYF. The chain employs TRBV9 and TRBJ2-3; 8 positions match TRBD2. Germline CDR1 SGDLS, CDR2 YYNGEE. The CDR3 extends over 14 amino acids. With 3 bases clipped from V and 7 bases from J, the junction kept 7 bases outside the gene matches.

This rearrangement joins TRBV5-1 to TRBJ1-4; D is undetermined. The germline gives CDR1 SGHRS, CDR2 YFSETQ. Trimming removed 0 bases at V and 7 bases at J, with 13 bases between. The CDR3 spans 15 residues. In DNA form, the CDR3 reads TGCGCCAGCAGCTTGGACGGCAGCTACCTTGAAAAACTGTTTTTT. The encoded protein is CASSLDGSYLEKLFF.

This chain connects TRBV21-1 to TRBJ2-5; the table calls TRBD2, which could not be checked here. TRBV21-1 is a pseudogene locus. This CDR3 region has 16 residues. The CDR3 here is CASSKGLAGYRETQYF. The CDR3 DNA sequence: TGTGCCAGCAGCAAAGGGCTAGCGGGGTACCGGGAGACCCAGTACTTC.

The gene calls are TRBV7-9 and TRBJ2-5, with TRBD1 matching over 8 bases. Trimming took 7 bases from V and 4 from J; bases not matched to a gene: 8. The CDR3 has 14 residues. Germline assignment: CDR1 SEHNR and CDR2 FQNEAQ (reference sequence). The CDR3 sequence: CASTGTGGLETQYF. CDR3 DNA: TGTGCCAGCACCGGGACAGGTGGTTTAGAGACCCAGTACTTC.

The chain is built from TRBV28 and TRBJ1-2, with 12 positions matching TRBD1. Germline assignment: CDR1 MDHEN and CDR2 SYDVKM. J was trimmed by 6 bases and V by 8 bases; bases with no gene match: 10. The CDR3 is 15 amino acids. DNA of the CDR3: TGTGCCAGCTCCAAGGGGGGACAGGGGGCCCATGGCTACACCTTC. It translates to CASSKGGQGAHGYTF.

The genes are TRBV21-1 and TRBJ2-3; whether TRBD2, the table's D call, matches the DNA was not checked. TRBV21-1 is a known pseudogene. The CDR3 consists of 15 residues. The CDR3 is CASSRTQRIADTQYF. CDR3 coding DNA: TGTGCCAGCAGTAGAACGCAACGCATAGCAGATACGCAGTATTTT.

CDR3 bases: TGTGCCAGCAGCTCCCGGGACAGGCATTCGAACACTGAAGCTTTCTTT. Protein: CASSSRDRHSNTEAFF. V usage is TRBV5-6 and J usage is TRBJ1-1; 8 bases fit TRBD1. The CDR3 has 16 residues. Germline CDR1 SGHDT, CDR2 YYEEEE. The V gene end was trimmed by 3 bases and the J gene end by 1 base; junction bases not matched to a gene: 8.

This CDR3 is CASSLQYEQYF. CDR3 coding DNA: TGTGCCAGCAGCTTACAGTACGAGCAGTACTTC. The V gene is TRBV11-2, the J gene TRBJ2-7; D not certain. The CDR3 contains 11 residues. From germline, CDR1 is SGHAT and CDR2 FQNNGV. Trimming stripped 2 bases from V and 4 bases from J, with 3 bases between.

The CDR3 region is CASSYSGDSFNTEAFF. The CDR3 region has the DNA TGTGCCAGCAGTTACTCGGGGGACAGCTTCAACACTGAAGCTTTCTTT. This chain uses TRBV6-5 with TRBJ1-1; 7 bases line up with TRBD1. The CDR3 contains 16 residues. J lost 2 bases, V lost 0 bases, and 6 bases had no gene match. The germline CDR1 and CDR2 sequences are MNHEY and SVGAGI.

V and J are TRBV9 and TRBJ1-5; 9 positions match TRBD1. The CDR3 sequence is 15 residues long. V was pared by 4 bases and J by 10 bases, with 12 bases of the junction left unmatched. Germline V gene sequence: CDR1 SGDLS, CDR2 YYNGEE. The DNA for the CDR3 is TGTGCCAGCAGCCCCTGGGGGGGACAGGGAGATCCCCAGCATTTT. Translated, it gives CASSPWGGQGDPQHF.

CDR3 sequence reads: CASSVEGSALIDTQYF. As DNA, the CDR3 is TGTGCCAGCAGCGTAGAAGGTAGCGCATTAATAGATACGCAGTATTTT. This chain uses TRBV9 with TRBJ2-3; D is perhaps TRBD2 (5 bases). This CDR3 has 16 amino acids. Germline lookup yields CDR1 SGDLS and CDR2 YYNGEE. V lost 0 bases and J 5 bases, leaving 16 bases between the germline ends.

V and J are TRBV28 and TRBJ1-1, with 8 bases matching TRBD1. The trim removed 4 bases at V and 6 bases at J, leaving 16 bases unmatched. Germline-derived CDR1 and CDR2 are MDHEN and SYDVKM. This CDR3 has 17 residues. The CDR3 loop reads CASSSPGTGGSVAEAFF. DNA for the CDR3: TGTGCCAGCAGTTCGCCCGGGACAGGAGGGTCGGTGGCTGAAGCTTTCTTT.

The chain is built from TRBV19 and TRBJ1-5, with 8 bases aligning to TRBD1. The V segment lost 5 bases and the J segment 10 bases; nucleotides outside the gene matches: 13. Germline lookup yields CDR1 LNHDA and CDR2 SQIVND (reference sequence). The CDR3 spans 15 residues. Written as DNA, the CDR3 is TGTGCCAGTAGTCCCATCGGACAGGGCGTCGAACCCCAGCATTTT. Its protein is CASSPIGQGVEPQHF.

The J gene is TRBJ1-2, the V gene TRBV11-3, with 10 bases that match TRBD1. CDR1 SGHNT and CDR2 YENEEA come from the germline V gene. V shed 5 bases and J 4 bases; nucleotides not matched to a gene: 7. This CDR3 is built from 15 residues. The CDR3 sequence: CASSHRQGAGYGYTF. The CDR3 bases are TGTGCCAGCAGCCACCGACAGGGGGCCGGCTATGGCTACACCTTC.

The chain links TRBV30 to TRBJ1-4; TRBD1 might be the D (6 bases). V gave up 0 bases and J gave up 0 bases, with 8 bases separating them. Germline V gene lookup returns CDR1 GTSNPN and CDR2 SVGIG (reference sequence). CDR3 length equals 15 residues. For the CDR3, the DNA is TGTGCCTGGAGTGTACAGGGCGCAACTAATGAAAAACTGTTTTTT. This encodes CAWSVQGATNEKLFF.

CDR3: CASSVGGGSPYEQYF. The DNA of the CDR3 is TGTGCCAGCAGCGTAGGGGGGGGGTCCCCCTACGAGCAGTACTTC. The chain is built from TRBV9 and TRBJ2-7; TRBD2 matches 7 bases. Germline values: CDR1 SGDLS, CDR2 YYNGEE. With 0 bases clipped from V and 2 bases from J, the junction kept 5 bases outside the gene matches. The CDR3 totals 15 residues. Together with reference TRBV9 and TRBJ2-7, the CDR3 gives the full variable domain: DSGVTQTPKHLITATGQRVTLRCSPRSGDLSVYWYQQSLDQGLQFLIQYYNGEERAKGNILERFSAQQFPDLHSELNLSSLELGDSALYFCASSVGGGSPYEQYFGPGTRLTVT.

CDR3 in amino acids: CASSLRGLGDTQYF. CDR3 DNA sequence: TGTGCCAGCAGCTTAAGGGGGCTGGGTGATACGCAGTATTTT. V and J are TRBV11-2 and TRBJ2-3; 7 bases are a match to TRBD1. Germline V gene data show CDR1 as SGHAT and CDR2 as FQNNGV. The CDR3 consists of 14 residues. The junction had 5 bases not matched to a gene; V was cut back by 2 bases and J by 6 bases.

This clone was detected a few times. The CDR3 protein is CASSQADSTQPQHF. The CDR3 nucleotides are TGCGCCAGCAGCCAAGCTGACAGTACCCAGCCCCAGCATTTT. The chain couples TRBV4-1 to TRBJ1-5, with a tentative D call TRBD1 (5 bases). CDR3 length equals 14 residues. The germline CDR1 and CDR2 sequences are MGHRA and YSYEKL. V lost 1 base and J lost 7, with 11 bases in between.